Listed below are T cell receptor beta chains from one sample, sequenced in a study of blood T cell repertoires in COVID-19. Sequenced by immunoSEQ multiplex PCR; TCRdb stores in-frame clones only, minus some. The sample holds approximately 82,000 clones, around 92% seen once. Sequencing was performed on peripheral blood. Receptors originate from a woman between 55 and 75 years old with active COVID-19. The CDR3 runs from the conserved cysteine through the conserved F or W. The order of the fields is D gene, clone size, CDR3 length, V gene, J gene, CDR3 DNA, CDR3 protein. D genes are given only for firm matches. Only part of the rows carry a size: once, few, many, or a class if the clone is expanded.

TRBD1,NA,14,TRBV9,TRBJ2-5,TGTGCCAGCAGCGAGGGGGCGGTTCGAGAGACCCAGTACTTC,CASSEGAVRETQYF
NA,NA,16,TRBV28,TRBJ2-5,TGTGCCAGCACCGGTAGGTCGGCAGGGACACAAGAGACCCAGTACTTC,CASTGRSAGTQETQYF
TRBD1,NA,13,TRBV30,TRBJ1-5,TGTGCCTGGAGTCGACAGGGACCTCAGCCCCAGCATTTT,CAWSRQGPQPQHF
TRBD1,NA,18,TRBV18,TRBJ1-2,TGTGCCAGCTCACCAGGGGACAGACGGCCCGTTGCTAACTATGGCTACACCTTC,CASSPGDRRPVANYGYTF
NA,NA,16,TRBV5-4,TRBJ2-7,TGTGCCAGCAGCTGGGATTCACACGGGGGAGCTGGCGAGCAGTACTTC,CASSWDSHGGAGEQYF
NA,few,17,TRBV27,TRBJ2-6,TGTGCCAGCAGTATAACCGTAACAGTCTCTGGGGCCAACGTCCTGACTTTC,CASSITVTVSGANVLTF
NA,few,15,TRBV15,TRBJ2-5,TGTGCCACCAGCAGAGACTCTCCGGGGAGAGAGACCCAGTACTTC,CATSRDSPGRETQYF
TRBD1,NA,15,TRBV5-5,TRBJ2-1,TGTGCCAGCAGCCCTGGACAGGGGGCGGTGTATGAGCAGTTCTTC,CASSPGQGAVYEQFF
TRBD1,NA,12,TRBV2,TRBJ2-1,TGTGCCAGCAGGTTAGAACAGGGGGCCGGGTTCTTC,CASRLEQGAGFF
TRBD1,once,13,TRBV5-1,TRBJ2-7,TGCGCCAGCGGACAGGACAACTCCTACGAGCAGTACTTC,CASGQDNSYEQYF
NA,NA,13,TRBV5-1,TRBJ2-3,TGCGCCAGCAGCCCCAGGGCAGGGGATACGCAGTATTTT,CASSPRAGDTQYF
NA,once,17,TRBV27,TRBJ1-2,TGTGCCAGCAGTTTTAATGGGGTGCGGGAAAATAATTATGGCTACACCTTC,CASSFNGVRENNYGYTF
TRBD1,NA,14,TRBV28,TRBJ2-7,TGTGCCAGCAGTCAGGGACAGGTGACCTACGAGCAGTACTTC,CASSQGQVTYEQYF
NA,NA,16,TRBV28,TRBJ2-7,TGTGCCAGCAGCCTTCAACCGGGACACCTTCCCTACGAGCAGTACTTC,CASSLQPGHLPYEQYF
NA,once,16,TRBV2,TRBJ1-3,TGTGCCAGCAGTGGCGGGCCTACTCTGGGTGGAAACACCATATATTTT,CASSGGPTLGGNTIYF
NA,NA,15,TRBV27,TRBJ2-3,TGTGCCAGCAGTTTATCGATGAGGGTTGGCGATACGCAGTATTTT,CASSLSMRVGDTQYF
TRBD1,NA,16,TRBV7-8,TRBJ2-1,TGTGCCAGCAGCTCCCCGGGACAGGGGTTATACAATGAGCAGTTCTTC,CASSSPGQGLYNEQFF
TRBD2,NA,14,TRBV29-1,TRBJ2-1,TGCAGCGATCGGACTAGTGGGGTTTACAATGAGCAGTTCTTC,CSDRTSGVYNEQFF
NA,NA,17,TRBV14,TRBJ2-1,TGTGCCAGCAGCCAAGATCTAGGGCAGGGCTCCTACAATGAGCAGTTCTTC,CASSQDLGQGSYNEQFF
NA,NA,14,TRBV19,TRBJ1-2,TGTGCCAGTAGTATAGAGGGCTATAACTATGGCTACACCTTC,CASSIEGYNYGYTF
TRBD1,NA,13,TRBV15,TRBJ2-7,TGTGCCACCAGCAGAGGACAGGGGATCGAGCAGTACTTC,CATSRGQGIEQYF
TRBD1,NA,14,TRBV5-1,TRBJ1-1,TGCGCCAGCAGTCGGGACAGGGGAACAACGGGAGCTTTCTTT,CASSRDRGTTGAFF
NA,NA,11,TRBV12-3/TRBV12-4,TRBJ1-6,TGTGCCAGCAGTTTCGCCCAGGCCCTCCACTTT,CASSFAQALHF
TRBD1,NA,14,TRBV9,TRBJ2-7,TGTGCCAGCAGCGCCGGGACAGGGGTCGACGAGCAGTACTTC,CASSAGTGVDEQYF
NA,NA,18,TRBV27,TRBJ2-6,TGTGCCAGCAGTTTAATCTCTAAGACAGGATCTGGGGCCAACGTCCTGACTTTC,CASSLISKTGSGANVLTF
NA,NA,15,TRBV24-1,TRBJ1-3,TGTGCCACCAGTGATCACAGGGTGTCGGGAAACACCATATATTTT,CATSDHRVSGNTIYF
TRBD2,NA,14,TRBV5-1,TRBJ2-7,TGCGCCAGCAGTCCGGGACTAGCGGGGAGCGAGCAGTACTTC,CASSPGLAGSEQYF
NA,NA,13,TRBV5-1,TRBJ2-5,TGCGCCAGCAGCCTCGGGGTGGGGGAGACCCAGTACTTC,CASSLGVGETQYF
TRBD1,NA,15,TRBV28,TRBJ2-5,TGTGCCAGCAGTTTATCGGGACAGGGGGCACAGACCCAGTACTTC,CASSLSGQGAQTQYF
TRBD1,NA,15,TRBV7-9,TRBJ1-1,TGTGCCAGCAGTCTGGGACAGGGGGGGAACACTGAAGCTTTCTTT,CASSLGQGGNTEAFF
TRBD2,NA,14,TRBV5-1,TRBJ2-7,TGCGCCAGCAGCTTGGTTTCTAGCGGGAGAGAGCAGTACTTC,CASSLVSSGREQYF
NA,NA,16,TRBV6-1,TRBJ2-4,TGTGCCAGCAGTGGTCCTCCTTCCCTAGCCAAAAACATTCAGTACTTC,CASSGPPSLAKNIQYF
NA,NA,14,TRBV7-8,TRBJ1-1,TGTGCCAGCAGCGCCGACAGGTTGAACACTGAAGCTTTCTTT,CASSADRLNTEAFF
TRBD2,NA,16,TRBV3-1/TRBV3-2,TRBJ2-2,TGTGCCAGCAGCCCCGGACTAGCGGGGAACACCGGGGAGCTGTTTTTT,CASSPGLAGNTGELFF
NA,NA,14,TRBV2,TRBJ1-4,TGTGCCAGCAGTGAAGTCAGTTTTAATGAAAAACTGTTTTTT,CASSEVSFNEKLFF
TRBD2,NA,16,TRBV5-4,TRBJ2-5,TGTGCCAGCAGCTTGGGTAGCGGGGGGGCGTTTGAGACCCAGTACTTC,CASSLGSGGAFETQYF
TRBD1,NA,14,TRBV18,TRBJ1-5,TGTGCCAGCTCACCGGACAGGGTGGGTCAGCCCCAGCATTTT,CASSPDRVGQPQHF
NA,NA,16,TRBV7-2,TRBJ1-4,TGTGCCAGCAGCTTAGCTTGGACAGCAACTAATGAAAAACTGTTTTTT,CASSLAWTATNEKLFF
TRBD1,NA,15,TRBV11-2,TRBJ2-7,TGTGCCAGCAGCTTAGACAACGACAGGGAACCCATGCAGTACTTC,CASSLDNDREPMQYF
NA,NA,19,TRBV18,TRBJ2-2,TGTGCCAGCTCACCAAAACAGGGTGAACTCCTTTCGAACACCGGGGAGCTGTTTTTT,CASSPKQGELLSNTGELFF
TRBD1,NA,17,TRBV6-1,TRBJ1-3,TGTGCCAGCAGTGAGGGACAGGCAATGTACTCTGGAAACACCATATATTTT,CASSEGQAMYSGNTIYF
NA,NA,15,TRBV5-1,TRBJ2-5,TGCGCCAGCAGCTTGGCCGGACAGCCCCAAGAGACCCAGTACTTC,CASSLAGQPQETQYF
NA,NA,16,TRBV5-1,TRBJ2-7,TGCGCCAGCAGCTTGACCGGGGGTTTGGACACCTACGAGCAGTACTTC,CASSLTGGLDTYEQYF
TRBD1,NA,15,TRBV19,TRBJ1-5,TGTGCCAGTAGTATCACGGGACAGGAAAATCAGCCCCAGCATTTT,CASSITGQENQPQHF
NA,NA,15,TRBV19,TRBJ2-1,TGTGCCAGTAGCCTAGAGGAGAGCTCCTACAATGAGCAGTTCTTC,CASSLEESSYNEQFF
TRBD2,NA,16,TRBV9,TRBJ2-5,TGTGCCAGCAGCGCCCAGCCCGGACTAGCACGAGAGACCCAGTACTTC,CASSAQPGLARETQYF
TRBD1,NA,14,TRBV6-5,TRBJ1-5,TGTGCCAGCAGTACCCGGACAGGGGGTCAGCCCCAGCATTTT,CASSTRTGGQPQHF
NA,NA,18,TRBV2,TRBJ2-2,TGTGCCAGCAGCGAGCCGAGAACCGGAGGGCCGAACACCGGGGAGCTGTTTTTT,CASSEPRTGGPNTGELFF
TRBD1,NA,15,TRBV6-5,TRBJ1-2,TGTGCCAGCAGGATCGACAGGGATCCCAACTATGGCTACACCTTC,CASRIDRDPNYGYTF
NA,NA,12,TRBV10-3,TRBJ2-7,TGTGCCATCAGTGACAGGGGTTACGAGCAGTACTTC,CAISDRGYEQYF
NA,few,12,TRBV24-1,TRBJ2-2,TGTGCCACCACCGCAGGTTCCGGGGAGCTGTTTTTT,CATTAGSGELFF
NA,NA,12,TRBV7-8,TRBJ2-7,TGTGCCAGCAGCTTAGGTAACTCCTTGCCGTACTTC,CASSLGNSLPYF
NA,NA,15,TRBV5-1,TRBJ1-2,TGCGCCAGCAGCGATCTTCGGGAACCCGGCTATGGCTACACCTTC,CASSDLREPGYGYTF
TRBD2,NA,14,TRBV19,TRBJ2-3,TGTGCCAGCGGGACTAGCGGTCGCACAGATACGCAGTATTTT,CASGTSGRTDTQYF
NA,NA,15,TRBV18,TRBJ1-3,TGTGCCAGCTCACCAATCCAGCGCCCTGGAAACACCATATATTTT,CASSPIQRPGNTIYF
NA,NA,14,TRBV28,TRBJ1-1,TGTGCCAGCAGTTTAGGTGGCGGCGACACTGAAGCTTTCTTT,CASSLGGGDTEAFF
TRBD2,NA,16,TRBV5-4,TRBJ2-1,TGTGCCAGCAGCTTGGGCGGGACTACCGCAAACAATGAGCAGTTCTTC,CASSLGGTTANNEQFF
NA,NA,12,TRBV12-3/TRBV12-4,TRBJ2-7,TGTGCCAGCAGTTTGGAGGGCTACGAGCAGTACTTC,CASSLEGYEQYF
NA,NA,15,TRBV5-4,TRBJ1-2,TGTGCCAGCAGCGCAAGATTCAGGGGTCGGTATGGCTACACCTTC,CASSARFRGRYGYTF
NA,NA,14,TRBV11-1,TRBJ2-7,TGTGCCAGCAGCTTAGGGACAGTTTCCTACGAGCAGTACTTC,CASSLGTVSYEQYF